These 18 T cell receptor beta chains were all obtained from the same sample, sequenced in a study of cytomegalovirus exposure and HLA in healthy donors. Only in-frame clones appear in the TCRdb table, and some are missing; sequencing was by immunoSEQ multiplex PCR. Of 200,000 to 250,000 clones in the sample, about 87% were seen once. Sequenced: PBMCs. The origin of the receptors is a man aged 18-30 years in good health and CMV-seronegative.

The chain links TRBV7-9 to TRBJ2-3; the match to TRBD1 covers 10 bases. The CDR3 is 16 residues long. The ends lost 5 bases at V and 1 base at J; junction bases unmatched: 6. CDR1 and CDR2 from the germline V gene are SEHNR and FQNEAQ (reference sequence). CDR3 region: CASSPGTGEGTDTQYF. In DNA form, the CDR3 reads TGTGCCAGCAGCCCAGGGACAGGGGAGGGCACAGATACGCAGTATTTT.

This clone was counted once. V and J are TRBV5-6 and TRBJ2-3; 10 bases are shared with TRBD2. Germline CDR1 is SGHDT and CDR2 is YYEEEE. CDR3 size: 14 residues. With V trimmed by 6 bases and J by 6 bases, 7 bases remained unmatched. In DNA form, the CDR3 reads TGTGCCAGCACCTTAGCGGGGGGCCCGGATACGCAGTATTTT. Translating gives CASTLAGGPDTQYF.

V is TRBV18 and J is TRBJ2-3; a possible D gene is TRBD2 (6 bases). V lost 3 bases, J lost 8 bases, and 15 bases lay in between. The length of the CDR3 is 14 residues. Per germline, CDR1 KGHSH and CDR2 LQKENI. For the CDR3, the DNA is TGTGCCAGCTCACCGCCGGGGACCGGGGGTACGCAGTATTTT. This translates into CASSPPGTGGTQYF.

The J gene is TRBJ1-5, the V gene TRBV6-6; D is perhaps TRBD1 (6 bases). Germline V lookup: CDR1 MNHNY, CDR2 SVGAGI (reference sequence). V shed 7 bases and J shed 5 bases, with 15 bases lying between them. The CDR3 has 14 residues. The CDR3 DNA sequence: TGTGCCAGCACTTCACAGGGACGACATCAGCCCCAGCATTTT. It yields the protein CASTSQGRHQPQHF.

This sequence joins TRBV18 and TRBJ2-3; 11 bases line up with TRBD2. Germline values: CDR1 KGHSH, CDR2 LQKENI. Trimming took 4 bases from V and 4 from J; bases not matched to a gene: 7. This CDR3 region has 16 residues. This CDR3 reads CASSQPGLADSDTQYF. The CDR3 DNA reads as TGTGCCAGCTCACAACCGGGACTAGCGGACTCAGATACGCAGTATTTT.

This sequence joins TRBV5-1 and TRBJ2-2; 7 nucleotides agree with TRBD1. Germline lookup yields CDR1 SGHRS and CDR2 YFSETQ. Trimming cost V 4 bases and J 3 bases; bases outside gene matches: 3. CDR3 length: 14 amino acids. CDR3 nucleotide sequence: TGCGCCAGCAGCCGGGACAGTTACACCGGGGAGCTGTTTTTT. Translating it yields CASSRDSYTGELFF.

The CDR3: CASSYRGGYGYTF. CDR3 bases: TGCGCCAGCAGCTACAGGGGGGGCTATGGCTACACCTTC. The genes are TRBV5-1 and TRBJ1-2; 8 bases fit TRBD1. Germline V CDR1 and CDR2: SGHRS, YFSETQ. Unmatched junction bases numbered 2, after V lost 3 bases and J lost 4 bases. The CDR3 runs to 13 residues.

This chain joins TRBV7-3 and TRBJ2-7; a weak D match, TRBD2 (6 bases). The CDR3 runs to 14 residues. Germline lookup yields CDR1 SGHTA and CDR2 FQGTGA. Deletions cut 2 bases from V and 4 bases from J, with 12 bases between. The CDR3 DNA reads as TGTGCCAGCAGCTTAGGAGGGTCGGAATACGAGCAGTACTTC. Translation: CASSLGGSEYEQYF.

The chain joins TRBV29-1 to TRBJ2-7; TRBD2 is a possible D gene (5 bases). V lost 4 bases to trimming and J lost 3 bases, with 13 bases between them. CDR1 is SQVTM and CDR2 is ANQGSEA in the germline V gene. CDR3 length: 13 residues. In DNA, the CDR3 is TGCAGCGTTGGGAGCGGTGAACACTACGAGCAGTACTTC. It specifies CSVGSGEHYEQYF.

V is TRBV5-6 and J is TRBJ2-3; 7 positions agree with TRBD2. With 2 bases clipped from V and 5 bases from J, the junction kept 8 bases outside the gene matches. This CDR3 comprises 15 residues. The germline V gene encodes CDR1 SGHDT and CDR2 YYEEEE. CDR3 in DNA: TGTGCCAGCAGCTTCACCAGCGGGGCAGTAGATACGCAGTATTTT. This codes for CASSFTSGAVDTQYF.

This rearrangement joins TRBV10-3 to TRBJ2-1; 14 nucleotides line up with TRBD2. J gave up 8 bases and V 4 bases, and 4 bases lay outside the gene matches. The CDR3 has 15 residues. In germline, CDR1 is ENHRY, CDR2 SYGVKD. The CDR3, as DNA: TGTGCCATCAGTGCCGGGACTAGCGGGAGCGATGAGCAGTTCTTC. This codes for CAISAGTSGSDEQFF.

Worth noting for this clone: The same CDR3 also results from other DNA sequences found in this sample. The chain combines TRBV9 with TRBJ2-1, with D uncertain. This CDR3 has 13 residues. The V end lost 2 bases, the J end lost 2 bases, and 5 bases lay between the germline ends. In germline, CDR1 is SGDLS, CDR2 YYNGEE. CDR3 in DNA: TGTGCCAGCAGCGTCACAACCTACAATGAGCAGTTCTTC. As protein: CASSVTTYNEQFF. The full variable domain, rest sourced from reference TRBV9 and TRBJ2-1, is DSGVTQTPKHLITATGQRVTLRCSPRSGDLSVYWYQQSLDQGLQFLIQYYNGEERAKGNILERFSAQQFPDLHSELNLSSLELGDSALYFCASSVTTYNEQFFGPGTRLTVL.

V usage is TRBV28 and J usage is TRBJ2-7; 7 bases line up with TRBD2. Germline CDR1 and CDR2: MDHEN and SYDVKM. V lost 3 bases to trimming and J lost 3 bases; unmatched junction nucleotides: 2. This CDR3 is 13 amino acids long. CDR3 loop: CASSLGGYYEQYF. The CDR3 DNA is TGTGCCAGCAGTTTGGGGGGGTACTACGAGCAGTACTTC.

The gene calls are TRBV9 and TRBJ2-7; 8 nucleotides agree with TRBD2. Germline V lookup: CDR1 SGDLS, CDR2 YYNGEE. The CDR3 has 14 amino acids. V shed 4 bases and J 4 bases; nucleotides not matched to a gene: 7. CDR3: CASSLSGSGYEQYF. CDR3 DNA sequence: TGTGCCAGCAGCTTAAGCGGGAGTGGATACGAGCAGTACTTC.

The chain is built from TRBV28 and TRBJ1-6, with D perhaps matching TRBD1 (5 bases). CDR3 length: 14 residues. The V gene's germline CDR1 is MDHEN and CDR2 SYDVKM. The V end lost 7 bases, the J end lost 4 bases, and 11 bases lay between the germline ends. The CDR3 loop reads CASTWGVYNSPLHF. In nucleotides, the CDR3 is TGTGCCAGCACCTGGGGGGTGTATAATTCACCCCTCCACTTT. Based on the CDR3 plus reference TRBV28 and TRBJ1-6, the full variable domain is DVKVTQSSRYLVKRTGEKVFLECVQDMDHENMFWYRQDPGLGLRLIYFSYDVKMKEKGDIPEGYSVSREKKERFSLILESASTNQTSMYLCASTWGVYNSPLHFGNGTRLTVT.

This chain links TRBV7-9 with TRBJ2-7, with D possibly matching TRBD1 (6 bases). CDR3 size: 14 residues. With 5 bases removed from V and 5 bases from J, the gap between germline ends came to 16 bases. The germline gives CDR1 SEHNR, CDR2 FQNEAQ (reference sequence). CDR3 nucleotides: TGTGCCAGCAGCCGCCGGGACACTTCTGACGAGCAGTACTTC. Residues: CASSRRDTSDEQYF.

V gene TRBV28 combines with J gene TRBJ2-1; 10 bases are a match to TRBD2. The germline V gene encodes CDR1 MDHEN and CDR2 SYDVKM. The CDR3 has 15 amino acids. The trim removed 4 bases at V and 6 bases at J, leaving 6 bases unmatched. The CDR3: CASSSVTSGRNEQFF. Written as DNA, the CDR3 is TGTGCCAGCAGTTCCGTGACTAGCGGGCGCAATGAGCAGTTCTTC.

V usage is TRBV9 and J usage is TRBJ2-1; the match to TRBD1 covers 7 bases. CDR3 length: 14 residues. The V and J ends lost 1 base and 3 bases, in that order; junction bases with no gene match: 1. Per the germline V gene, CDR1 is SGDLS and CDR2 is YYNGEE. The CDR3 bases are TGTGCCAGCAGCGTATGGGACAGCTACAATGAGCAGTTCTTC. This gives the protein CASSVWDSYNEQFF.